This is a list of T cell receptor beta chains from one sample in a study of blood T cell repertoires in COVID-19. Assay: immunoSEQ multiplex PCR; the TCRdb copy retains only in-frame clones and omits some. This sample has around 280,000 clones, with roughly 87% found just once. Specimen: PBMCs or T cells enriched from blood (not recorded which). These receptors were collected from a woman between 35 and 50 years old who had recovered from COVID-19. Both conserved end residues are trimmed from each CDR3. Some rows mark clone size as missing; the rest say once, few, many or name a class of expanded clone.

clone_size	v_call	j_call	cdr3_aa
once	TRBV11-2	TRBJ1-2	ASSTSPPGQGRYGYT
-	TRBV15	TRBJ1-1	ATSRDYRGEAF
-	TRBV4-2	TRBJ1-2	ASSPPGQNGYT
-	TRBV5-1	TRBJ2-2	ASSLTAGDTGELF
-	TRBV4-3	TRBJ2-3	ASSQGDSFFTGADTQY
-	TRBV2	TRBJ2-7	ASRTGTARNEQY
-	TRBV7-9	TRBJ1-6	ASSRDRQNSPLH
-	TRBV7-9	TRBJ2-3	ASSFSKGRATDTQY
-	TRBV30	TRBJ1-1	AWGLEFGNTEAF
-	TRBV29-1	TRBJ1-2	SADKDYGYT
-	TRBV5-1	TRBJ2-2	ASRSGTVNTGELF
-	TRBV7-7	TRBJ1-1	ASTLFDRGRFMNTEAF
-	TRBV28	TRBJ2-3	ASSRGTDTQY
-	TRBV3-1/TRBV3-2	TRBJ2-7	ASSRAGGTYEQY
-	TRBV10-1	TRBJ2-7	ASNIDRPYEQY
few	TRBV10-3	TRBJ1-1	AIRDLQGGTEAF
-	TRBV6-1	TRBJ2-7	ASSDGSAESYEQY
-	TRBV2	TRBJ1-2	ASSDGTGGFYGYT
-	TRBV5-6	TRBJ2-5	ASSLSDRPLTQY
-	TRBV2	TRBJ2-7	ASTEREFGEQY
-	TRBV28	TRBJ2-5	ASSLRPGLAGGHGKTQY
-	TRBV10-3	TRBJ2-2	AISGGTGETGELF
few	TRBV18	TRBJ1-4	ASSGGTGDEKLF
-	TRBV28	TRBJ2-1	ASSDGAVSYNEQF
once	TRBV29-1	TRBJ2-5	SSRLAQETQY
-	TRBV7-8	TRBJ2-7	ASSRLEVVFYEQY
-	TRBV4-3	TRBJ1-1	ASSQGFGQGKISEAF
once	TRBV5-4	TRBJ2-7	ASSFDRVFEQY
-	TRBV10-1	TRBJ1-1	ASSDELDGAEAF
-	TRBV20-1	TRBJ1-2	SAGEGRGYT
few	TRBV27	TRBJ2-7	ASSSTSGRYEQY
-	TRBV5-8	TRBJ2-7	ASSLVLAGAAEQY
-	TRBV18	TRBJ2-5	ASSQDRGRGETQY
-	TRBV20-1	TRBJ2-5	SASRRGPQETQY
once	TRBV3-1/TRBV3-2	TRBJ2-3	ASSQDSLTSGPTDTQY
-	TRBV6-6	TRBJ2-7	ASSPAGQMYEQY
-	TRBV5-6	TRBJ2-7	ASSLEGVGWEQY
-	TRBV4-1	TRBJ1-4	ASSQVSSSRNEKLF
-	TRBV5-1	TRBJ2-5	ASSLGELAAKTQY
-	TRBV4-3	TRBJ1-3	ASSQGSTGNTIY
-	TRBV6-2/TRBV6-3	TRBJ2-5	ASSLDRVQETQY
-	TRBV4-3	TRBJ2-7	ASSQDLGQGVTRRYEQC
few	TRBV5-6	TRBJ2-7	ASSRYSYEQY
-	TRBV3-1/TRBV3-2	TRBJ1-5	ASSPGGHQPQH
once	TRBV16	TRBJ1-4	ASSLREVATNEKLF
-	TRBV9	TRBJ1-2	ASSPEGGAIGYGYT
once	TRBV10-3	TRBJ2-1	AISEGGGKGQSSYNEQF
-	TRBV24-1	TRBJ2-1	ATSPPGQGSYNEQF
-	TRBV2	TRBJ2-7	ASSERGSVYEQY
once	TRBV24-1	TRBJ1-1	ATSDGQGGRTEAF
-	TRBV6-5	TRBJ2-7	ASRGDRGEQY
many	TRBV7-8	TRBJ1-2	ASSRQGAGYT
once	TRBV28	TRBJ1-5	ASRFDRESNQPQH
-	TRBV4-1	TRBJ2-5	ASSHAGVPETQY
-	TRBV28	TRBJ1-4	ASSVQVLTNEKLF
-	TRBV28	TRBJ1-4	ASSESGRGNEKLF
-	TRBV7-3	TRBJ2-1	ASSLGLAGLNEQF
-	TRBV2	TRBJ2-5	ASSNKGPKGETQY
-	TRBV4-3	TRBJ2-7	ASSLGTVAFEQY